The source of this TCR beta chain is a study of tumor-infiltrating lymphocytes in primary liver carcinoma (dated by TCRdb to 2017 to 2019). Background for the entire study: A few patients with histopathologically diagnosed primary liver carcinoma underwent surgical resection in China between 2015 and 2016. Hepatocellular carcinoma (four) or combined HCC and intrahepatic cholangiocarcinoma (one) was present in the five patients, who were three men and two women aged 30 to 69 years. The five patients had tumors staged T1-T3 N0M0, with maximum diameters ranging from roughly 4.2 to 10 cm. Roughly 3.65 to 7.13 million productive TCRbeta reads were obtained per sample, and no significant difference in read depth was found between tissue types. The study combined TCRbeta repertoire sequencing, expression microarrays and whole-exome sequencing across five regions of each liver tumor, with adjacent normal tissue and blood. A total of roughly 35 specimens from 5 patients underwent TCRbeta repertoire sequencing, comprising around 25 tumor regions, 5 adjacent noncancerous liver tissues and 5 peripheral blood samples. High reproducibility was observed for the technical replicate repertoires, with mean shared-clone rates around 0.9 and correlation coefficients above 0.95.

Using a constant-region primer and ProtoScript II reverse transcriptase, TCRbeta-specific cDNA was reverse-transcribed from 500 to 650 ng total RNA. The TCRbeta libraries were prepared through three rounds of nested multiplex PCR following a slightly modified ARM-PCR procedure. Each of the first two PCR rounds ran for around 10 cycles using multiplex TRBV1-TRBV30 forward primers together with a Cbeta reverse primer. Sample barcodes and Illumina adapters were added in a final 25-cycle PCR using Deep VentR polymerase. Before sequencing, amplicons between 200 and 500 bp were purified from gel using a QIAquick gel extraction kit. An Illumina HiSeq 2500 was used to sequence the TCRbeta amplicons, generating 250-bp paired-end reads. Concerning the study's data processing: To recover full CDR3 sequences, reads were quality-trimmed using Trimmomatic v0.33 and paired reads were then merged using FLASH v1.2.11. MiGEC v1.2.1b assigned V, D and J germline segments to the rearranged TCRbeta sequences. Clonotype statistics and Shannon-Wiener diversity indices were calculated with VDJtools v1.0.0. Except for diversity analysis, only the 250 most abundant clonotypes of each sample were used in subsequent analyses to reduce sampling bias. TCRdb redid the processing of the public reads, applying fastp at Q25 and MiXCR, and retained in-frame beta chains. Entries that share a CDR3 protein sequence are merged under the most common genes and DNA. TCRdb assigned the V and J calls; the authors' analysis was not used. The sample profile shows 190,000 or so distinct CDR3 sequences; roughly 61% of them were found once. Approximately 6.5% of the sample rests with the top ten.

Germline trimming amounts to 4 bases on V and 0 bases on J, with 15 as the count of junction bases outside the gene matches. The germline V gene encodes CDR1 SGHAT and CDR2 FQNNGV. Measured from the cysteine to the phenylalanine, the CDR3 is 20 residues long. The sequence is cut down to CDR3 DNA, 60 bases in frame from base 1. The full study reports these points: The study included only five patients, and the authors note findings should be validated in a larger study. Only the TCR beta chain was sequenced, which likely underestimates true repertoire diversity because unpaired alpha chains were not captured. Repertoire overlap was higher between tumor regions (mean roughly 35%) than tumor-adjacent (approximately 17%) or tumor-blood (14%) pairs, consistent with antigen-driven expansion. Compared with blood, tumors had a significantly larger share of the repertoire taken up by the top 250 clones (p = 0.039). Because the samples were bulk and unsorted, CD4+ and CD8+ T cell repertoires could not be compared.

Blood RNA was extracted from unsorted whole blood using TRIzol reagent, and germline DNA was obtained with the DNeasy Blood & Tissue kit. Chronic HBV infection was present in the patients, and the patients were treatment-naive at sampling. Before surgery, about 4 milliliters of peripheral blood were collected into K2EDTA tubes. For this clonotype: Its antigen is not yet known. No base qualities exist here, and no much larger clone lies one base off it.

Sequenced: peripheral blood. The TCR originated in a woman aged 55-70 years with primary liver carcinoma and hepatitis B virus infection. The sequence links TRBV11-2 to TRBJ1-2; 12 middle bases align to TRBD1. The bases read TGTGCCAGCAGCTACAGTCCCGGGACAGGGGGCCATATCACTAACTATGGCTACACCTTC. Its protein reads: CASSYSPGTGGHITNYGYTF.